The 21 T cell receptor beta chains in this list originate from one sample, sequenced in a study of OX40 agonist ivuxolimab in advanced cancers. TCRdb's copy holds only in-frame clones and misses some; the assay was immunoSEQ multiplex PCR. The sample has around 100,000 clones, roughly 90% seen once. This specimen consisted of CD4+ or CD8+ T cells sorted from blood, obtained in a trial of the OX40 agonist ivuxolimab. All receptors come from an adult with an advanced solid tumor such as melanoma, head and neck, liver or kidney cancer.

The CDR3 DNA reads TGTGCCAGCAGCGTAATGGGGACAGGAATTTTAGAGCAGTTCTTC. Residues: CASSVMGTGILEQFF. The chain has TRBV9 and TRBJ2-1, with 8 bases aligning to TRBD1. With 1 base clipped from V and 10 bases from J, the junction kept 10 bases outside the gene matches. In germline, CDR1 is SGDLS, CDR2 YYNGEE. The CDR3 totals 15 residues.

V and J are TRBV30 and TRBJ2-1; TRBD2 aligns across 9 bases. With 5 bases clipped from V and 9 bases from J, the junction kept 5 bases outside the gene matches. CDR1 and CDR2 (germline): GTSNPN, SVGIG (reference sequence). The CDR3 has 12 residues. CDR3 in amino acids: CAWRGGAGEQFF. The CDR3 DNA follows: TGTGCCTGGCGCGGGGGGGCGGGTGAGCAGTTCTTC. The variable domain in full, with the rest retrieved from reference TRBV30 and TRBJ2-1, is SQTIHQWPATLVQPVGSPLSLECTVEGTSNPNLYWYRQAAGRGLQLLFYSVGIGQISSEVPQNLSASRPQDRQFILSSKKLLLSDSGFYLCAWRGGAGEQFFGPGTRLTVL.

The genes are TRBV27 and TRBJ2-1, with TRBD2 matching 10 bases. Losses at the gene ends were 5 bases for V and 3 bases for J; bases not matched to a gene: 7. Germline-derived CDR1 and CDR2 are MNHEY and SMNVEV (reference sequence). The CDR3 extends over 16 amino acids. CDR3 sequence reads: CASSTPLAGVYNEQFF. CDR3 DNA: TGTGCCAGCAGTACCCCCCTAGCGGGAGTCTACAATGAGCAGTTCTTC.

The chain links TRBV29-1 to TRBJ2-5; 8 nucleotides match TRBD2. This CDR3 has 14 amino acids. Germline CDR1 SQVTM, CDR2 ANQGSEA. The junction had 10 bases not matched to a gene; V was cut back by 5 bases and J by 5 bases. CDR3 residues: CSVRGSGKQETQYF. In DNA form, the CDR3 reads TGCAGCGTTAGGGGTAGCGGGAAACAGGAGACCCAGTACTTC.

The count of this clone is one. V gene TRBV7-2 combines with J gene TRBJ2-3; 7 bases are shared with TRBD2. The CDR3 sequence is 13 residues long. Germline trimming cut 4 bases from V and 11 bases from J; bases unmatched to any gene: 9. Germline V gene sequence: CDR1 SGHTA, CDR2 FQGNSA. CDR3 region: CASSSWTSREQYF. CDR3 in DNA: TGTGCCAGCAGCTCGTGGACTAGTCGGGAGCAGTATTTT.

The V and J genes are TRBV6-6 and TRBJ2-7, with 9 bases fitting TRBD2. With V trimmed by 4 bases and J by 6 bases, 4 bases remained unmatched. CDR3 length: 13 residues. Per germline, CDR1 MNHNY and CDR2 SVGAGI (reference sequence). The CDR3 coding sequence is TGTGCCAGCAGTTCATTTAGCGGGAGCGAGCAGTACTTC. Translation: CASSSFSGSEQYF.

The CDR3 sequence: CASSSRMETQYF. For the CDR3, the DNA is TGTGCCAGCAGTTCACGGATGGAGACCCAGTACTTC. This chain uses TRBV28 with TRBJ2-5; D call uncertain. The CDR3 contains 12 residues. The germline V gene has CDR1 MDHEN and CDR2 SYDVKM. V dropped 4 bases and J dropped 5 bases, with 8 bases sitting between them.

This clone was seen a single time. The chain combines TRBV5-6 with TRBJ1-2; 8 bases align to TRBD1. This CDR3 has 15 amino acids. V was pared by 2 bases and J by 4 bases, with 7 bases of the junction left unmatched. CDR1 and CDR2 from the germline V gene are SGHDT and YYEEEE. The DNA of the CDR3 is TGTGCCAGCAGCTTTCAGGGGGCGCGAAGCTATGGCTACACCTTC. As protein: CASSFQGARSYGYTF. The full variable domain, completed using reference TRBV5-6 and TRBJ1-2, is DAGVTQSPTHLIKTRGQQVTLRCSPKSGHDTVSWYQQALGQGPQFIFQYYEEEERQRGNFPDRFSGHQFPNYSSELNVNALLLGDSALYLCASSFQGARSYGYTFGSGTRLTVV.

This chain links TRBV5-6 with TRBJ1-4; D gene ambiguous. The CDR3 length is 13 residues. Germline-derived CDR1 and CDR2 are SGHDT and YYEEEE. Trimming took off 2 bases at V and 7 bases at J, with 9 bases between the two ends. CDR3 in amino acids: CASSFLGSEKLFF. The DNA of the CDR3 is TGTGCCAGCAGCTTTTTAGGTTCTGAAAAACTGTTTTTT.

V is TRBV2 and J is TRBJ2-7; D remains unclear. This CDR3 spans 14 amino acids. V was trimmed by 3 bases and J by 0 bases, leaving 9 bases between them. The germline V gene has CDR1 SNHLY and CDR2 FYNNEI. CDR3 region: CASSETEDSYEQYF. CDR3 DNA sequence: TGTGCCAGCAGTGAGACTGAAGACTCCTACGAGCAGTACTTC.

In its sample, this clone was seen a few times. The chain carries TRBV29-1 and TRBJ2-1; D is perhaps TRBD1 (7 bases). The CDR3 is 15 residues long. The germline V gene has CDR1 SQVTM and CDR2 ANQGSEA. V lost 7 bases to trimming and J lost 1 base, with 17 bases between them. Here the CDR3 DNA reads TGCAGCGCGAGTACGGCAGGGGGGTCCTACAATGAGCAGTTCTTC. Residues: CSASTAGGSYNEQFF.

The V gene is TRBV28, the J gene TRBJ2-7; D unclear. The CDR3 runs 11 residues. Germline CDR1 and CDR2: MDHEN and SYDVKM. Trimming left V 2 bases short and J 4 bases short, with 3 bases between. The CDR3 bases are TGTGCCAGCAGTTTAAGATACGAGCAGTACTTC. This translates into CASSLRYEQYF. Using reference TRBV28 and TRBJ2-7 for the parts outside the CDR3, the full variable domain is DVKVTQSSRYLVKRTGEKVFLECVQDMDHENMFWYRQDPGLGLRLIYFSYDVKMKEKGDIPEGYSVSREKKERFSLILESASTNQTSMYLCASSLRYEQYFGPGTRLTVT.

This clone was counted once. The rearrangement joins TRBV9 to TRBJ1-3; possible D gene TRBD1, 5 bases. CDR3 size: 18 residues. CDR1 and CDR2 (germline): SGDLS, YYNGEE. Trimming removed 0 bases from V and 9 bases from J, with 25 bases in between. The CDR3 spells CASSVAPAGRVEGFTIYF. CDR3 DNA sequence: TGTGCCAGCAGCGTAGCACCCGCGGGCAGGGTGGAAGGTTTCACCATATATTTT. The variable domain in full, completed from reference TRBV9 and TRBJ1-3, reads DSGVTQTPKHLITATGQRVTLRCSPRSGDLSVYWYQQSLDQGLQFLIQYYNGEERAKGNILERFSAQQFPDLHSELNLSSLELGDSALYFCASSVAPAGRVEGFTIYFGEGSWLTVV.

The rearrangement links TRBV21-1 to TRBJ2-7; the D call TRBD2 from the table was never checked on the DNA. TRBV21-1 is a listed pseudogene. This CDR3 is built from 16 residues. CDR3 sequence reads: CASIPSRGARDYEQYF. As DNA, the CDR3 is TGTGCCAGCATCCCCAGCAGAGGCGCGAGGGACTACGAGCAGTACTTC.

The chain's CDR3 is CASSVVEGASTDTQYF. The DNA of the CDR3 is TGTGCCAGCAGCGTCGTTGAGGGGGCAAGCACAGATACGCAGTATTTT. The genes are TRBV9 and TRBJ2-3; the match to TRBD1 covers 7 bases. V gave up 2 bases and J gave up 0 bases; unmatched junction bases: 6. The CDR3 totals 16 residues. Germline values: CDR1 SGDLS, CDR2 YYNGEE.

This chain uses TRBV7-9 with TRBJ2-7, with 7 nucleotides matching TRBD1. Trimming removed 5 bases from V and 0 bases from J; junction bases left unmatched: 7. The CDR3 is 15 residues long. Germline-derived CDR1 and CDR2 are SEHNR and FQNEAQ (reference sequence). The CDR3 sequence is CASSARQGYSYEQYF. For the CDR3, the DNA is TGTGCCAGCAGCGCTCGACAGGGTTACTCCTACGAGCAGTACTTC.

A single count supports this clone. This rearrangement joins TRBV9 to TRBJ2-2; D may be TRBD1 (6 bases). The CDR3 has 15 residues. The germline V gene has CDR1 SGDLS and CDR2 YYNGEE. V lost 0 bases and J lost 4, with 10 bases in between. The CDR3 DNA sequence: TGTGCCAGCAGCGTAGGTGGCAGGGGCACCGGGGAGCTGTTTTTT. Protein: CASSVGGRGTGELFF. The complete variable domain, with remaining parts taken from reference TRBV9 and TRBJ2-2, reads DSGVTQTPKHLITATGQRVTLRCSPRSGDLSVYWYQQSLDQGLQFLIQYYNGEERAKGNILERFSAQQFPDLHSELNLSSLELGDSALYFCASSVGGRGTGELFFGEGSRLTVL.

This chain joins TRBV12-1 and TRBJ2-7; the table's D call of TRBD2 was not tested on the DNA. TRBV12-1 is labeled a pseudogene. The CDR3 consists of 15 residues. CDR3 coding DNA: TGTGCCAGCAGCTCCCTGGGGTGGGGAGCCCACGAGCAGTACTTC. Amino acids: CASSSLGWGAHEQYF.

The V gene is TRBV10-3, the J gene TRBJ2-3; no reliable D call. V lost 0 bases and J lost 7, with 11 bases in between. This CDR3 is built from 14 residues. Germline lookup yields CDR1 ENHRY and CDR2 SYGVKD. The CDR3 region is CAISESTGHYTQYF. CDR3 in DNA: TGTGCCATCAGTGAGTCTACGGGTCACTATACGCAGTATTTT.

The V call is TRBV15, the J call TRBJ2-7; 7 positions match TRBD2. The CDR3 runs 17 residues. Germline-derived CDR1 and CDR2 are LNHNV and YYDKDF (reference sequence). Trimming took 1 base from V and 4 from J; bases not matched to a gene: 13. CDR3 protein: CATSRVSGTAASYEQYF. The CDR3 region has the DNA TGTGCCACCAGCAGAGTCAGCGGGACGGCCGCCTCGTACGAGCAGTACTTC.

This clone was seen more than once but under ten times. The chain joins TRBV10-2 to TRBJ2-3; possible D gene TRBD2, 5 bases. From germline, CDR1 is WSHSY and CDR2 SAAADI. The length of the CDR3 is 15 residues. With 4 bases removed from V and 1 base from J, the gap between germline ends came to 12 bases. The CDR3 DNA sequence: TGCGCCAGCAGTGCCTCATCCGGGGGCACAGATACGCAGTATTTT. Its protein is CASSASSGGTDTQYF.